This TCR beta chain was sequenced in a study of blood T cells in healthy people across ages. Whole-study results and caveats: When one million T cells were used, diversity estimates were thought to be underestimates.

Comments on this clonotype: Its antigen is as yet unknown.

A sample-barcoded 5' primer and a J-beta primer mix were used in a second PCR of roughly 6 to 11 cycles. All cDNA molecules were each tagged by a template-switch adaptor with 12 random nucleotides. Each of the samples gave a minimum of 2.5 million paired-end reads that contained CDR3. TCRdb reprocessed the 5' RACE reads via MiXCR and lists one record per CDR3 protein. The top ten hold 25% to 35% of the sample, which has roughly 680,000 distinct CDR3 sequences, 45% to 50% seen once. The CDR3 totals 15 residues. CDR1 SGHDT and CDR2 YYEEEE come from the germline V gene. V was clipped by 4 bases and J by 7 bases; unmatched bases: 9.

The sample consisted of blood. The clonotype originates from an older woman in good health. V and J are TRBV5-6 and TRBJ1-5; 9 bases fit TRBD1. The CDR3 DNA is TGTGCCAGCAGCGCCCGACCGACAGGGGGACAGCCCCAGCATTTT. The encoded protein is CASSARPTGGQPQHF. The whole variable domain, remainder taken from reference TRBV5-6 and TRBJ1-5, is DAGVTQSPTHLIKTRGQQVTLRCSPKSGHDTVSWYQQALGQGPQFIFQYYEEEERQRGNFPDRFSGHQFPNYSSELNVNALLLGDSALYLCASSARPTGGQPQHFGDGTRLSIL.